These 29 T cell receptor beta chains originate from one sample sequenced in a study of CD8 T cells in ankylosing spondylitis. TCRdb independently ran MiXCR on the 5' RACE reads; one entry per CDR3 protein. The data hold 200,000 to 250,000 distinct CDR3 sequences, with 20% to 30% observed a single time. Sequences were obtained from blood, either unsorted or a sorted T cell fraction (not recorded which). These receptors were taken from a male donor with ankylosing spondylitis or in good health (not recorded which).

Notes on this clonotype: One end of the junction does not line up with germline, which may come from a read error. The V and J genes are TRBV20-1 and TRBJ2-1; 14 positions agree with TRBD2. The CDR3 extends over 18 amino acids. Germline V gene data show CDR1 as DFQATT and CDR2 as SNEGSKA (reference sequence). CDR3 in amino acids: CSARVTGLAGVSNNEQFF. The CDR3 nucleotides are TGCAGTGCTAGAGTTACGGGACTAGCGGGAGTCTCCAACAATGAGCAGTTCTTC.

This sequence joins TRBV20-1 and TRBJ2-5; 9 bases are a match to TRBD2. Germline values: CDR1 DFQATT, CDR2 SNEGSKA (reference sequence). This CDR3 is built from 15 residues. The V segment lost 3 bases and the J segment 1 base; nucleotides outside the gene matches: 6. The CDR3 region is CSASPLAGLQETQYF. CDR3 in DNA: TGCAGTGCTAGCCCGCTAGCGGGACTCCAAGAGACCCAGTACTTC.

There are many counts of this clonotype. The rearrangement joins TRBV6-5 to TRBJ2-7; D is possibly TRBD1 (5 bases). There are 10 residues in the CDR3. Germline V CDR1 and CDR2: MNHEY, SVGAGI. The V end was cut by 5 bases, the J end by 9 bases, with 8 bases between. The CDR3 here is CASSGQGQYF. The CDR3, as DNA: TGTGCCAGCAGTGGGCAGGGGCAGTACTTC.

The V gene is TRBV20-1, the J gene TRBJ1-5, with D unresolved. Deletions cut 5 bases from V and 3 bases from J, with 17 bases between. CDR3 length: 15 residues. Germline CDR1 reads DFQATT; CDR2 reads SNEGSKA (reference sequence). In nucleotides, the CDR3 is TGCAGTGCTGCCCGGGAGGCAGGATCCAATCAGCCCCAGCATTTT. The encoded protein is CSAAREAGSNQPQHF.

The V gene is TRBV18, the J gene TRBJ2-3, with 7 bases lining up with TRBD2. Germline-derived CDR1 and CDR2 are KGHSH and LQKENI. The J segment lost 3 bases and the V segment lost 4 bases, leaving 4 bases of the junction unmatched. This CDR3 comprises 14 residues. The CDR3 region is CASSRLAPTDTQYF. The CDR3 nucleotides are TGTGCCAGCTCACGACTAGCCCCGACAGATACGCAGTATTTT. Full variable domain (remainder filled in from reference TRBV18 and TRBJ2-3): NAGVMQNPRHLVRRRGQEARLRCSPMKGHSHVYWYRQLPEEGLKFMVYLQKENIIDESGMPKERFSAEFPKEGPSILRIQQVVRGDSAAYFCASSRLAPTDTQYFGPGTRLTVL.

This clonotype was found many times. This chain links TRBV10-2 with TRBJ2-1; 9 nucleotides agree with TRBD1. This CDR3 contains 14 residues. V was clipped by 1 base and J by 5 bases; unmatched bases: 0. CDR1 is WSHSY and CDR2 is SAAADI in the germline V gene. CDR3 protein: CASSEYRGHNEQFF. The DNA for the CDR3 is TGCGCCAGCAGTGAGTACAGGGGGCACAATGAGCAGTTCTTC.

This clonotype was counted ten times or more. CDR3 nucleotide sequence: TGCAGTGCTCACGGGACTAGCGGTTTCGAGCAGTACTTC. Protein sequence: CSAHGTSGFEQYF. The chain combines TRBV20-1 with TRBJ2-7; 11 positions agree with TRBD2. Looked up from germline, CDR1 is DFQATT and CDR2 is SNEGSKA (reference sequence). V gave up 5 bases and J gave up 6 bases; unmatched junction bases: 6. The CDR3 consists of 13 residues.

There are many counts of this clonotype. V gene TRBV29-1 combines with J gene TRBJ2-5; D ambiguous. This CDR3 spans 13 amino acids. Germline assignment: CDR1 SQVTM and CDR2 ANQGSEA. V dropped 6 bases and J dropped 5 bases, with 16 bases sitting between them. CDR3 in DNA: TGCAGCGTCACGTCGGTCGACCTCGAGACCCAGTACTTC. Its protein is CSVTSVDLETQYF.

This clonotype is a singleton in its sample. This rearrangement joins TRBV10-3 to TRBJ2-1; possibly TRBD2 for D (6 bases). CDR1 is ENHRY and CDR2 is SYGVKD in the germline V gene. Trimming removed 2 bases at V and 6 bases at J, with 14 bases between. This CDR3 comprises 15 residues. The CDR3 here is CAISETYRDSNEQFF. In DNA form, the CDR3 reads TGTGCCATCAGTGAGACCTACCGGGACTCCAATGAGCAGTTCTTC.

This clonotype has more than one count but fewer than ten. The V gene is TRBV11-2, the J gene TRBJ1-5; 10 bases map to TRBD1. This CDR3 contains 17 residues. Germline trimming cut 0 bases from V and 2 bases from J; bases unmatched to any gene: 4. In germline, CDR1 is SGHAT, CDR2 FQNNGV. The CDR3 protein is CASSLERGQGRNQPQHF. CDR3 nucleotide sequence: TGTGCCAGCAGCTTAGAAAGGGGACAGGGGCGCAATCAGCCCCAGCATTTT.

This clonotype was picked up many times. The V gene is TRBV10-3, the J gene TRBJ1-5, with 11 bases fitting TRBD1. The V gene end was trimmed by 3 bases and the J gene end by 6 bases; junction bases not matched to a gene: 4. Per the germline V gene, CDR1 is ENHRY and CDR2 is SYGVKD. CDR3 length: 15 residues. CDR3 DNA sequence: TGTGCCATCAGTGACCGGGACAGGGGGATTCAGCCCCAGCATTTT. Its translation is CAISDRDRGIQPQHF.

The genes are TRBV29-1 and TRBJ2-2; D not resolved. The CDR3 extends over 11 amino acids. The germline V gene encodes CDR1 SQVTM and CDR2 ANQGSEA. V shed 5 bases and J shed 6 bases, with 7 bases lying between them. The CDR3 is CSVQAPGELFF. The CDR3 DNA sequence: TGCAGCGTTCAAGCGCCCGGGGAGCTGTTTTTT.

The rearrangement joins TRBV20-1 to TRBJ1-5; D call uncertain. The V end was cut by 0 bases, the J end by 6 bases, with 15 bases between. The CDR3 is made up of 15 amino acids. CDR1 and CDR2 from the germline V gene are DFQATT and SNEGSKA (reference sequence). The CDR3 region is CSARDPLYSGQPQHF. The CDR3 DNA is TGCAGTGCTAGAGATCCCCTCTATTCAGGTCAGCCCCAGCATTTT.

This clonotype was recorded at least ten times. The rearrangement links TRBV4-2 to TRBJ2-7; 8 bases are shared with TRBD1. This CDR3 contains 12 residues. V dropped 6 bases and J dropped 12; count of bases not matched to a gene: 10. Germline V lookup: CDR1 LGHNA, CDR2 YNFKEQ. As DNA, the CDR3 is TGTGCCAGCAGGGCGGCAGGGGGCTATTGGTACTTC. Protein product: CASRAAGGYWYF.

The genes are TRBV11-2 and TRBJ2-7; 12 nucleotides match TRBD1. The CDR3 covers 17 residues. Losses at the gene ends were 0 bases for V and 4 bases for J; bases not matched to a gene: 7. The germline V gene encodes CDR1 SGHAT and CDR2 FQNNGV. This CDR3 is CASSLDGGTGGRYEQYF. CDR3 nucleotide sequence: TGTGCCAGCAGCTTAGATGGGGGGACAGGGGGCCGATACGAGCAGTACTTC.

The chain has TRBV20-1 and TRBJ2-1; 11 nucleotides line up with TRBD1. Looked up from germline, CDR1 is DFQATT and CDR2 is SNEGSKA (reference sequence). The junction had 1 base not matched to a gene; V was cut back by 0 bases and J by 6 bases. CDR3 length: 14 residues. CDR3 in DNA: TGCAGTGCTAGAGATGGGACAGGGGGCAATGAGCAGTTCTTC. Its translation is CSARDGTGGNEQFF.

The table lists this clonotype with a few counts. J is TRBJ2-1 and V is TRBV20-1; D may be TRBD1 (7 bases). V lost 3 bases and J lost 5, with 17 bases in between. The CDR3 has 15 amino acids. The germline CDR1 and CDR2 sequences are DFQATT and SNEGSKA (reference sequence). DNA of the CDR3: TGCAGTGCTAGTTCAGGGGGGTTGGGAAACAATGAGCAGTTCTTC. This translates into CSASSGGLGNNEQFF.

The sample holds many counts of this clonotype. This chain uses TRBV4-1 with TRBJ2-7; 9 bases are shared with TRBD2. CDR3 size: 16 residues. The V gene end was trimmed by 4 bases and the J gene end by 3 bases; junction bases not matched to a gene: 10. Germline CDR1 MGHRA, CDR2 YSYEKL. CDR3 region: CASSLYSGGIDYEQYF. CDR3 in DNA: TGCGCCAGCAGCCTATATAGCGGGGGAATAGACTACGAGCAGTACTTC.

This clonotype was seen at least ten times. The chain links TRBV5-1 to TRBJ2-7, with 10 nucleotides matching TRBD2. V was pared by 2 bases and J by 2 bases, with 10 bases of the junction left unmatched. Germline loops: CDR1 SGHRS, CDR2 YFSETQ. This CDR3 comprises 17 residues. CDR3 DNA: TGCGCCAGCAGCTTAGCTACGGGACTAGCGAATCCCTACGAGCAGTACTTC. Amino acids: CASSLATGLANPYEQYF.

The V and J genes are TRBV4-2 and TRBJ2-7; unclear D gene. V was cut by 0 bases and J by 4 bases, with 13 bases left in between. This CDR3 region has 15 residues. Germline V gives CDR1 LGHNA, CDR2 YNFKEQ. The CDR3 reads CASSQEDRTVYEQYF. CDR3 sequence (DNA): TGTGCCAGCAGCCAAGAAGATCGGACGGTGTACGAGCAGTACTTC.

Many counts were recorded for this clonotype. This chain uses TRBV6-2 or TRBV6-3 with TRBJ2-1; D not certain. Germline lookup yields CDR1 MNHEY and CDR2 SVGEGT. There are 13 residues in the CDR3. Written as DNA, the CDR3 is TGTGCAAGCCACGGGCTCAACTACAATGAGCAGTTCTTC. It yields the protein CASHGLNYNEQFF.

This chain joins TRBV20-1 and TRBJ2-5; TRBD2 matches 7 bases. The CDR3 extends over 14 amino acids. The V and J ends lost 3 bases and 2 bases, in that order; junction bases with no gene match: 6. Germline V gene data show CDR1 as DFQATT and CDR2 as SNEGSKA (reference sequence). This CDR3 reads CSASDRTRQETQYF. The CDR3 DNA reads as TGCAGTGCTAGTGATCGGACTAGACAAGAGACCCAGTACTTC.

The sample holds many counts of this clonotype. V and J are TRBV24-1 and TRBJ2-1; 12 bases fit TRBD2. J gave up 8 bases and V 7 bases, and 8 bases lay outside the gene matches. Germline V gene sequence: CDR1 KGHDR, CDR2 SFDVKD. This CDR3 spans 15 amino acids. The CDR3 coding sequence is TGTGCCACCAGCGTCCTAGCGGGAGGGGTAGATGAGCAGTTCTTC. This codes for CATSVLAGGVDEQFF.

This clonotype was counted only a few times. The gene calls are TRBV5-6 and TRBJ1-2; 9 nucleotides match TRBD1. The V and J ends lost 4 bases and 3 bases, in that order; junction bases with no gene match: 7. Germline CDR1 and CDR2: SGHDT and YYEEEE. The CDR3 length is 15 residues. The CDR3 spells CASSLRDRGYYGYTF. The CDR3 nucleotides read TGTGCCAGCAGCCTCCGAGACAGGGGGTACTATGGCTACACCTTC.

This sequence joins TRBV10-3 and TRBJ1-1; no definite D call. CDR3 length equals 11 residues. Trimming stripped 2 bases from V and 7 bases from J, with 5 bases between. CDR1 and CDR2 (germline): ENHRY, SYGVKD. CDR3 bases: TGTGCCATCAGTGAGGAGCGTGAAGCTTTCTTT. Its protein product is CAISEEREAFF.

V gene TRBV20-1 combines with J gene TRBJ2-1, with D perhaps matching TRBD2 (6 bases). CDR1 is DFQATT, CDR2 SNEGSKA, per germline (reference sequence). This CDR3 is built from 17 residues. The V end was cut by 1 base, the J end by 9 bases, with 25 bases between. The CDR3 sequence: CSARGVVGGGSSREQFF. The CDR3 bases are TGCAGTGCTAGAGGTGTCGTCGGGGGTGGGAGTTCGCGTGAGCAGTTCTTC.

This clonotype was counted ten times or more. The chain combines TRBV12-3 or TRBV12-4 with TRBJ2-7, with 7 bases identical to TRBD1. V shed 7 bases and J 3 bases; nucleotides not matched to a gene: 6. This CDR3 spans 13 amino acids. The CDR3 is CASTLPGGYEQYF. CDR3 in DNA: TGTGCCAGCACTCTGCCAGGGGGCTACGAGCAGTACTTC.

The chain employs TRBV20-1 and TRBJ1-4; unclear D gene. This CDR3 spans 14 amino acids. Germline CDR1 is DFQATT and CDR2 is SNEGSKA (reference sequence). Trimming took 5 bases from V and 8 from J, leaving 18 bases between them. The CDR3 reads CSAAIEGGGEKLFF. The CDR3 DNA follows: TGCAGTGCTGCCATCGAAGGAGGTGGGGAAAAACTGTTTTTT.

The V and J genes are TRBV28 and TRBJ2-1; D is unresolved. V was shortened by 4 bases and J by 0 bases, with 7 bases between the two germline ends. The CDR3 loop spans 14 amino acids. The germline CDR1 and CDR2 sequences are MDHEN and SYDVKM. CDR3 sequence: CASSWRHSYNEQFF. CDR3 in DNA: TGTGCCAGCAGTTGGCGGCACTCCTACAATGAGCAGTTCTTC.